The 8 T cell receptor beta chains below all came from one sample that was sequenced in a study of T-cell reconstitution after alpha-beta-depleted transplantation in children. Unique molecular identifiers tagged the TCRbeta library. TCRdb fed the PCR reads into MiXCR, producing one record per CDR3 protein. Of hundreds of thousands of distinct CDR3 sequences listed, roughly a tenth were seen once; the top ten hold approximately 7%. The sample consisted of PBMCs, taken before TCRalphabeta/CD19-depleted stem cell transplant. The source of these receptors is a boy under two years old with acute myeloid leukemia, due to receive a stem cell transplant.

This chain joins TRBV6-5 and TRBJ1-5; 9 nucleotides align to TRBD1. Trimming took 4 bases from V and 7 from J; bases not matched to a gene: 5. Germline CDR1 and CDR2: MNHEY and SVGAGI. The CDR3 loop spans 14 amino acids. The CDR3 DNA follows: TGTGCCAGCAGTTGGGGACAGGGTGAGCAGCCCCAGCATTTT. Its translation: CASSWGQGEQPQHF.

On this clonotype itself: The germline gene is not matched at one end of the junction; a read error may be the cause. V usage is TRBV28 and J usage is TRBJ2-4; D is perhaps TRBD1 or TRBD2 (5 bases each). Per the germline V gene, CDR1 is MDHEN and CDR2 is SYDVKM. The CDR3 is 15 residues long. Here the CDR3 reads CASSLSGTPKNIQYF. The CDR3 nucleotides read TGTGCCAGCAGTTTATCGGGGACCCCCAAGAACATTCAGTACTTC.

This clonotype was seen at least ten times. This chain uses TRBV24-1 with TRBJ2-5, with TRBD1 matching 7 bases. The CDR3 consists of 15 residues. V lost 2 bases, J lost 5 bases, and 7 bases stayed unmatched. Germline V gives CDR1 KGHDR, CDR2 SFDVKD. CDR3 region: CATSDYRGTFETQYF. The DNA of the CDR3 is TGTGCCACCAGTGATTACAGGGGAACCTTTGAGACCCAGTACTTC.

In its sample, this clonotype was seen many times. The chain couples TRBV28 to TRBJ2-5; 14 positions match TRBD2. The CDR3 length is 16 residues. Germline values: CDR1 MDHEN, CDR2 SYDVKM. The ends lost 4 bases at V and 2 bases at J; junction bases unmatched: 3. The CDR3 loop is CASSSRLAGGQETQYF. Here the CDR3 DNA reads TGTGCCAGCAGTTCGAGACTAGCGGGGGGGCAAGAGACCCAGTACTTC. The full variable domain, in which reference TRBV28 and TRBJ2-5 provide the parts outside the CDR3, is DVKVTQSSRYLVKRTGEKVFLECVQDMDHENMFWYRQDPGLGLRLIYFSYDVKMKEKGDIPEGYSVSREKKERFSLILESASTNQTSMYLCASSSRLAGGQETQYFGPGTRLLVL.

This clonotype occurred many times. V gene TRBV18 combines with J gene TRBJ1-5; tentative D call: TRBD1 (6 bases). V was shortened by 6 bases and J by 4 bases, with 10 bases between the two germline ends. The CDR3 runs to 13 residues. Per the germline V gene, CDR1 is KGHSH and CDR2 is LQKENI. CDR3 bases: TGTGCCAGCTCGCCCGGACAGAATCAGCCCCAGCATTTT. It translates to CASSPGQNQPQHF.

At least ten counts were recorded for this clonotype. V usage is TRBV7-8 and J usage is TRBJ2-1, with D perhaps TRBD2 (6 bases). Germline values: CDR1 SGHVS, CDR2 FQNEAQ. This CDR3 spans 13 amino acids. Trimming pared 4 bases from V and 13 bases from J, leaving 17 bases between. CDR3: CASSSGEVRGQFF. Written as DNA, the CDR3 is TGTGCCAGCAGCTCCGGGGAGGTCCGAGGTCAGTTCTTC. Combining the CDR3 with reference TRBV7-8 and TRBJ2-1 gives the whole variable domain GAGVSQSPRYKVAKRGQDVALRCDPISGHVSLFWYQQALGQGPEFLTYFQNEAQLDKSGLPSDRFFAERPEGSVSTLKIQRTQQEDSAVYLCASSSGEVRGQFFGPGTRLTVL.

This clonotype has at least ten counts. The chain employs TRBV30 and TRBJ1-1; D ambiguous. This CDR3 is 13 amino acids long. V lost 4 bases and J lost 1, with 10 bases in between. CDR1 is GTSNPN, CDR2 SVGIG, per germline (reference sequence). CDR3 protein: CAWNPQQNTEAFF. Here the CDR3 DNA reads TGTGCCTGGAATCCCCAGCAGAACACTGAAGCTTTCTTT.

This clonotype was found many times. This rearrangement joins TRBV6-1 to TRBJ2-3, with TRBD1 matching 7 bases. This CDR3 has 17 amino acids. V trimming: 0 bases; J trimming: 1 base; junction bases outside the gene matches: 7. Germline assignment: CDR1 MNHNS and CDR2 SASEGT. The CDR3 DNA sequence: TGTGCCAGCAGTGAAGCCTACAGGGGATTGGGCACAGATACGCAGTATTTT. Its protein is CASSEAYRGLGTDTQYF.